This is a list of T cell receptor beta chains from one sample in a study of regulatory T cells in long-lasting Graves disease. TCRdb called the multiplex PCR reads again in MiXCR, with one record for every CDR3 protein. The sample carries 500,000 to 700,000 distinct CDR3 sequences, about 16% recorded once. The same data also contributed to another study, on T cells in Graves' hyperthyroidism and ophthalmopathy.

The sequencing here drew on peripheral blood mononuclear cells (PBMCs), taken at new diagnosis, from a patient treated with antithyroid drugs. The receptors derive from a woman in her twenties or thirties with Graves disease. Each CDR3 is given with its conserved first and last residue. The order of the fields is V gene, clone size, D gene, J gene, CDR3 protein, CDR3 DNA. A D gene is named only where the DNA matches it firmly. The size field is filled for only some rows; it gives once, few, many or a size class.

V gene: TRBV25-1; clone size: few; D gene: NA; J gene: TRBJ1-1; CDR3 protein: CASSGSQAGVMNTEAFF; CDR3 DNA: TGTGCCAGCAGTGGGAGCCAGGCAGGGGTCATGAACACTGAAGCTTTCTTT
V gene: TRBV2; clone size: many; D gene: NA; J gene: TRBJ1-1; CDR3 protein: CASVARAVLNTEAFF; CDR3 DNA: TGTGCCAGCGTAGCAAGGGCGGTTTTGAACACTGAAGCTTTCTTT
V gene: TRBV5-1; clone size: NA; D gene: NA; J gene: TRBJ1-3; CDR3 protein: CASSANTGSSGNTIYF; CDR3 DNA: TGCGCCAGCAGCGCCAATACAGGGAGCTCTGGAAACACCATATATTTT
V gene: TRBV7-2; clone size: few; D gene: NA; J gene: TRBJ2-1; CDR3 protein: CASSPDSYPYNEQFF; CDR3 DNA: TGTGCCAGCAGCCCGGACTCTTACCCCTACAATGAGCAGTTCTTC
V gene: TRBV6-9; clone size: few; D gene: TRBD1; J gene: TRBJ1-6; CDR3 protein: CASSYSGGTGGSPLHF; CDR3 DNA: TGTGCCAGCAGTTACTCAGGCGGGACAGGGGGGTCACCCCTCCACTTT
V gene: TRBV27; clone size: many; D gene: NA; J gene: TRBJ2-2; CDR3 protein: CASSLLTRANTGELFF; CDR3 DNA: TGTGCCAGCAGCCTACTGACTAGAGCGAACACCGGGGAGCTGTTTTTT
V gene: TRBV19; clone size: NA; D gene: NA; J gene: TRBJ2-1; CDR3 protein: CASSTSAGSIAEQFF; CDR3 DNA: TGTGCCAGTAGTACTTCGGCAGGGTCAATAGCTGAGCAGTTCTTC
V gene: TRBV7-3; clone size: few; D gene: NA; J gene: TRBJ2-5; CDR3 protein: CASSSMGGQETQYF; CDR3 DNA: TGTGCCAGCAGCTCAATGGGGGGTCAAGAGACCCAGTACTTC
V gene: TRBV2; clone size: once; D gene: NA; J gene: TRBJ2-5; CDR3 protein: CASSWDGIDQETQYF; CDR3 DNA: TGTGCCAGCAGTTGGGACGGGATAGACCAAGAGACCCAGTACTTC
V gene: TRBV20-1; clone size: few; D gene: NA; J gene: TRBJ1-4; CDR3 protein: CSAREAGREKLFF; CDR3 DNA: TGCAGTGCTAGGGAAGCGGGGCGTGAAAAACTGTTTTTT
V gene: TRBV7-6; clone size: few; D gene: NA; J gene: TRBJ2-2; CDR3 protein: CASSITGTTGELFF; CDR3 DNA: TGTGCCAGCAGCATAACAGGGACCACCGGGGAGCTGTTTTTT
V gene: TRBV9; clone size: NA; D gene: TRBD1; J gene: TRBJ1-2; CDR3 protein: CASSVGTGGLGGYTF; CDR3 DNA: TGTGCCAGCAGCGTAGGGACAGGGGGCTTGGGTGGCTACACCTTC
V gene: TRBV4-2; clone size: few; D gene: TRBD2; J gene: TRBJ2-5; CDR3 protein: CASSQGKAGGLQETQYF; CDR3 DNA: TGTGCCAGCAGCCAAGGGAAAGCGGGAGGCCTCCAAGAGACCCAGTACTTC
V gene: TRBV28; clone size: many; D gene: TRBD1; J gene: TRBJ1-1; CDR3 protein: CASRGTGVQNTEAFF; CDR3 DNA: TGTGCCAGCAGGGGGACAGGGGTACAGAACACTGAAGCTTTCTTT
V gene: TRBV25-1; clone size: once; D gene: NA; J gene: TRBJ2-7; CDR3 protein: CASSPGPPRGAYEQYF; CDR3 DNA: TGTGCCAGCAGCCCCGGACCCCCGCGGGGAGCTTACGAGCAGTACTTC
V gene: TRBV20-1; clone size: NA; D gene: NA; J gene: TRBJ2-5; CDR3 protein: CSASSSETQYF; CDR3 DNA: TGCAGTGCTAGTAGTAGTGAGACCCAGTACTTC
V gene: TRBV7-2; clone size: many; D gene: NA; J gene: TRBJ1-3; CDR3 protein: CASSLDSGGSGNTIYF; CDR3 DNA: TGTGCCAGCAGCCTCGACAGCGGAGGCTCTGGAAACACCATATATTTT
V gene: TRBV7-8; clone size: NA; D gene: NA; J gene: TRBJ2-1; CDR3 protein: CASTITTKYGSSYNEQFF; CDR3 DNA: TGTGCCAGCACCATAACTACTAAATACGGGTCGTCATACAATGAGCAGTTCTTC
V gene: TRBV20-1; clone size: many; D gene: NA; J gene: TRBJ2-3; CDR3 protein: CSARAQRDTQYF; CDR3 DNA: TGCAGTGCTAGAGCCCAGCGGGATACGCAGTATTTT
V gene: TRBV4-1; clone size: few; D gene: NA; J gene: TRBJ2-5; CDR3 protein: CASSQGTMETQYF; CDR3 DNA: TGCGCCAGCAGCCAAGGGACCATGGAGACCCAGTACTTC
V gene: TRBV28; clone size: NA; D gene: NA; J gene: TRBJ2-5; CDR3 protein: CASSFAESEETQYF; CDR3 DNA: TGTGCCAGCAGTTTCGCTGAGTCAGAAGAGACCCAGTACTTC
V gene: TRBV6-1; clone size: few; D gene: TRBD1; J gene: TRBJ2-1; CDR3 protein: CAARDRGPLSSYNEQFF; CDR3 DNA: TGTGCCGCCCGGGACAGGGGCCCCTTAAGCTCCTACAATGAGCAGTTCTTC
V gene: TRBV7-9; clone size: many; D gene: NA; J gene: TRBJ2-5; CDR3 protein: CASSLGTTGSETQYF; CDR3 DNA: TGTGCCAGCAGCTTAGGGACCACAGGATCAGAGACCCAGTACTTC
V gene: TRBV5-4; clone size: NA; D gene: NA; J gene: TRBJ2-3; CDR3 protein: CASSKNSGLLTDTQYF; CDR3 DNA: TGTGCCAGCAGTAAAAATTCGGGACTTCTCACAGATACGCAGTATTTT
V gene: TRBV19; clone size: few; D gene: TRBD2; J gene: TRBJ2-3; CDR3 protein: CASSGGTSNEPQYF; CDR3 DNA: TGTGCCAGTAGTGGCGGGACTAGTAACGAGCCGCAGTATTTT
V gene: TRBV27; clone size: many; D gene: NA; J gene: TRBJ1-1; CDR3 protein: CASRDRSNTEAFF; CDR3 DNA: TGTGCCAGCAGAGACAGGTCGAACACTGAAGCTTTCTTT
V gene: TRBV12-3/TRBV12-4; clone size: many; D gene: NA; J gene: TRBJ2-7; CDR3 protein: CASRGTETYEQYF; CDR3 DNA: TGTGCCAGCAGGGGGACTGAGACCTACGAGCAGTACTTC
V gene: TRBV20-1; clone size: NA; D gene: NA; J gene: TRBJ2-7; CDR3 protein: CSARLDSYEQYF; CDR3 DNA: TGCAGTGCTAGACTGGACAGCTACGAGCAGTACTTC
V gene: TRBV6-1; clone size: many; D gene: NA; J gene: TRBJ1-1; CDR3 protein: CASRRTEGSTEAFF; CDR3 DNA: TGTGCCAGCAGACGCACAGAGGGGAGCACTGAAGCTTTCTTT
V gene: TRBV6-1; clone size: few; D gene: NA; J gene: TRBJ1-4; CDR3 protein: CASSTGREVEKLFF; CDR3 DNA: TGTGCCAGCAGTACAGGTCGGGAGGTTGAAAAACTGTTTTTT
V gene: TRBV5-5; clone size: NA; D gene: TRBD2; J gene: TRBJ2-2; CDR3 protein: CASSLSPSGINTGELFF; CDR3 DNA: TGTGCCAGCAGCTTGTCCCCTAGCGGGATCAACACCGGGGAGCTGTTTTTT
V gene: TRBV6-1; clone size: many; D gene: NA; J gene: TRBJ1-5; CDR3 protein: CASSDGSPWQVLNQPQHF; CDR3 DNA: TGTGCCAGCAGTGATGGTTCCCCCTGGCAGGTCCTAAATCAGCCCCAGCATTTT
V gene: TRBV7-9; clone size: few; D gene: NA; J gene: TRBJ2-6; CDR3 protein: CASSLALGQSNSGANVLTF; CDR3 DNA: TGTGCCAGCAGCTTAGCGTTAGGACAGTCAAACTCTGGGGCCAACGTCCTGACTTTC
V gene: TRBV2; clone size: many; D gene: TRBD1; J gene: TRBJ1-6; CDR3 protein: CASRARGNSPLHF; CDR3 DNA: TGTGCCAGCAGGGCCAGGGGGAATTCACCCCTCCACTTT
V gene: TRBV29-1; clone size: few; D gene: NA; J gene: TRBJ1-2; CDR3 protein: CSTNPAGGADGYTF; CDR3 DNA: TGCTCCACCAATCCCGCGGGGGGCGCGGATGGCTACACCTTC
V gene: TRBV18; clone size: NA; D gene: TRBD1; J gene: TRBJ1-1; CDR3 protein: CASSPKQGETEAFF; CDR3 DNA: TGTGCCAGCTCACCAAAACAGGGGGAGACTGAAGCTTTCTTT
V gene: TRBV6-2/TRBV6-3; clone size: many; D gene: TRBD1; J gene: TRBJ1-5; CDR3 protein: CASTKGVTGGSPSNQPQHF; CDR3 DNA: TGTGCCAGCACCAAAGGGGTGACAGGGGGTTCTCCTAGCAATCAGCCCCAGCATTTT